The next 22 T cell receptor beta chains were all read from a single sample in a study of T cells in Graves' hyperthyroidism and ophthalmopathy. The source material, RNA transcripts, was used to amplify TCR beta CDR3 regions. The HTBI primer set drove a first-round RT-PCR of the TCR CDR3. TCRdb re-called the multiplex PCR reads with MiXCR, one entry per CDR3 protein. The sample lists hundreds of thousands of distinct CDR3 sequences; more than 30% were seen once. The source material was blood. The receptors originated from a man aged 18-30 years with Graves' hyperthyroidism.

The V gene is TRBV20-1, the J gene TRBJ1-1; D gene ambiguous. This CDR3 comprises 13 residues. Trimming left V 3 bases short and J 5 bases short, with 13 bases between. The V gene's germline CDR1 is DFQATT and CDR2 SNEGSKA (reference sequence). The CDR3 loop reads CSARDGMGTEAFF. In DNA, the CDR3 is TGCAGTGCTAGGGACGGAATGGGTACTGAAGCTTTCTTT.

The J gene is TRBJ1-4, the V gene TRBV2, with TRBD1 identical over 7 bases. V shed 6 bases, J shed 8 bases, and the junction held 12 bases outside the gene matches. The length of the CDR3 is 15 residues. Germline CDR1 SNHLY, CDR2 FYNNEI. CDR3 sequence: CASSGKEYRGEKLFF. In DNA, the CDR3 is TGTGCCAGCAGCGGGAAAGAATACAGGGGCGAAAAACTGTTTTTT. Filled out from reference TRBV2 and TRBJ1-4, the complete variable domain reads EPEVTQTPSHQVTQMGQEVILRCVPISNHLYFYWYRQILGQKVEFLVSFYNNEISEKSEIFDDQFSVERPDGSNFTLKIRSTKLEDSAMYFCASSGKEYRGEKLFFGSGTQLSVL.

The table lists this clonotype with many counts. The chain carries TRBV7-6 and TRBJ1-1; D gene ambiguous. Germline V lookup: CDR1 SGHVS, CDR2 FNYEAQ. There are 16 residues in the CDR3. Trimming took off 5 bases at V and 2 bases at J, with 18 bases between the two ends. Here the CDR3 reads CASSPRGRAFNTEAFF. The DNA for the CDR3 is TGTGCCAGCAGCCCTAGAGGCAGAGCTTTTAACACTGAAGCTTTCTTT.

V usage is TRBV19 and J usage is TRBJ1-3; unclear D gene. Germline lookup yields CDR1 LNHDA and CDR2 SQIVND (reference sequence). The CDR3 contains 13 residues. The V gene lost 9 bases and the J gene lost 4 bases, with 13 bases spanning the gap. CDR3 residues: CARVKGIGNTIYF. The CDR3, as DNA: TGTGCCAGGGTTAAAGGGATCGGAAACACCATATATTTT.

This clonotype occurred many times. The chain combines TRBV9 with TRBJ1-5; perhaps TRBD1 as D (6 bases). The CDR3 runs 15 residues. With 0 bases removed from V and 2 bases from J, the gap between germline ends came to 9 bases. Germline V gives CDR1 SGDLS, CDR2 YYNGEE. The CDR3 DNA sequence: TGTGCCAGCAGCGTAGACAGGGATGGCAATCAGCCCCAGCATTTT. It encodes CASSVDRDGNQPQHF. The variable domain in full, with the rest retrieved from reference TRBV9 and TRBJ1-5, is DSGVTQTPKHLITATGQRVTLRCSPRSGDLSVYWYQQSLDQGLQFLIQYYNGEERAKGNILERFSAQQFPDLHSELNLSSLELGDSALYFCASSVDRDGNQPQHFGDGTRLSIL.

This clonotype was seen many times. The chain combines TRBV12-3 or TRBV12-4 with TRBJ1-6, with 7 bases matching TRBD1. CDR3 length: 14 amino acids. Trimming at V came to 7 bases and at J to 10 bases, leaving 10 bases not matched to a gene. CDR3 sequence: CASTEDRTYSPLHF. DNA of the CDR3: TGTGCCAGCACCGAGGACAGGACGTACTCACCCCTCCACTTT.

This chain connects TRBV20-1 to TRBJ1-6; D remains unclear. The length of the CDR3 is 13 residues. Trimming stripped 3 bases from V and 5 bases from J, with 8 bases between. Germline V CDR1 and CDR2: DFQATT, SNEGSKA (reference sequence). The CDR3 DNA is TGCAGTGCTAGCAGGAGCCATAATTCACCCCTCCACTTT. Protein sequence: CSASRSHNSPLHF.

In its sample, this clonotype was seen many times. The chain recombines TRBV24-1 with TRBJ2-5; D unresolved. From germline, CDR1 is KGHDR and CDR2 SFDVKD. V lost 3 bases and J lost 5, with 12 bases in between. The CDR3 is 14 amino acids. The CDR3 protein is CATSDVWVPETQYF. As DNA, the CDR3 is TGTGCCACCAGTGATGTCTGGGTTCCGGAGACCCAGTACTTC.

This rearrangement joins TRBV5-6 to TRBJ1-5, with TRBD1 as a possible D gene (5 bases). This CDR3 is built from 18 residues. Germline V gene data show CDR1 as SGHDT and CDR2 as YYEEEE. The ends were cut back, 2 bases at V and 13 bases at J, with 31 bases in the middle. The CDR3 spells CASSLRIGVVGISPPQHF. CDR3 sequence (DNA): TGTGCCAGCAGCTTAAGGATAGGGGTGGTGGGGATCAGCCCCCCACAGCATTTT.

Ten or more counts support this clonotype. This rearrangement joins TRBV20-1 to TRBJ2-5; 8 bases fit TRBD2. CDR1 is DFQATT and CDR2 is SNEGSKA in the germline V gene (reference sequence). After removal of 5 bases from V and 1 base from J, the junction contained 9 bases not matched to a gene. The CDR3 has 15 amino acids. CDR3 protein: CSAPLAGGLQETQYF. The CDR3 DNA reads TGCAGTGCTCCCCTGGCGGGAGGACTCCAAGAGACCCAGTACTTC.

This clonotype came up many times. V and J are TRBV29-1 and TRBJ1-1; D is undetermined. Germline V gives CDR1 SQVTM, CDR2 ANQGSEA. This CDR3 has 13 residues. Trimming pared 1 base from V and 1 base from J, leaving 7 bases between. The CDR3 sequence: CSVEGQRNTEAFF. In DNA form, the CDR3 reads TGCAGCGTTGAAGGGCAACGGAACACTGAAGCTTTCTTT. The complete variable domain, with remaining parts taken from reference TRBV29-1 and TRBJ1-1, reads SAVISQKPSRDICQRGTSLTIQCQVDSQVTMMFWYRQQPGQSLTLIATANQGSEATYESGFVIDKFPISRPNLTFSTLTVSNMSPEDSSIYLCSVEGQRNTEAFFGQGTRLTVV.

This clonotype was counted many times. The CDR3 nucleotides read TGCGCCAGCAGCGCAGGTAGCGGCGCCCACGAGCAGTACTTC. Its protein is CASSAGSGAHEQYF. The rearrangement uses TRBV5-1 and TRBJ2-7, with D perhaps TRBD2 (6 bases). The CDR3 totals 14 residues. Germline V CDR1 and CDR2: SGHRS, YFSETQ. Trimming took off 4 bases at V and 5 bases at J, with 16 bases between the two ends.

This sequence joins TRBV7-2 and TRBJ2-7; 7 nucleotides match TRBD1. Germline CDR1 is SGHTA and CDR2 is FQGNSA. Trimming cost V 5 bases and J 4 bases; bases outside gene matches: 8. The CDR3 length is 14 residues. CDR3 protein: CASSPFARGYEQYF. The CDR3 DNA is TGTGCCAGCAGCCCCTTCGCCAGGGGGTACGAGCAGTACTTC.

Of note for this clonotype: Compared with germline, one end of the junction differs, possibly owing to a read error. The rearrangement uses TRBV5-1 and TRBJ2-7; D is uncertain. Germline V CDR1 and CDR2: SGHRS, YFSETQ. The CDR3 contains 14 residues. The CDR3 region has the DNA TGCGCCAGCAGCCCCGGACGGAGCTCCTACGAGCATTACTTC. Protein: CASSPGRSSYEHYF.

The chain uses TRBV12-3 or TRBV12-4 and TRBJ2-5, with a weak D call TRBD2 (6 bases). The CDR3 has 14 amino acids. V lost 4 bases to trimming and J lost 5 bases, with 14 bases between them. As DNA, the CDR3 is TGTGCCAGCAGTTCGACTAGTAGAGGGGAGACCCAGTACTTC. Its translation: CASSSTSRGETQYF.

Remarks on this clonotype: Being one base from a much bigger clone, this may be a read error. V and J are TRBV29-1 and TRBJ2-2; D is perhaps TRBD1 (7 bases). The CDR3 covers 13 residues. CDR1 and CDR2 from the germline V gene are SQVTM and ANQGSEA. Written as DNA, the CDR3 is TGCACCGGGGGACAGCAGAGCACCGGGGAGCTGTTTTTT. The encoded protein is CTGGQQSTGELFF.

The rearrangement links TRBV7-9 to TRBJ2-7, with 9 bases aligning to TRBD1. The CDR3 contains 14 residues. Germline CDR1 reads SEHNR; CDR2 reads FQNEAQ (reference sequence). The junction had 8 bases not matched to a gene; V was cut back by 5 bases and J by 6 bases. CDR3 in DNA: TGTGCCAGCAGCCAAGGGACAGGGTATCGCGAGCAGTACTTC. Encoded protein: CASSQGTGYREQYF.

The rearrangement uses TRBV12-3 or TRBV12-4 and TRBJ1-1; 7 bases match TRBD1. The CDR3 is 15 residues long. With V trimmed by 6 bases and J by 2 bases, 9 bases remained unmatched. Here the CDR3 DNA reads TGTGCCAGCAGCCGACAGGGACAGACTAACACTGAAGCTTTCTTT. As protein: CASSRQGQTNTEAFF.

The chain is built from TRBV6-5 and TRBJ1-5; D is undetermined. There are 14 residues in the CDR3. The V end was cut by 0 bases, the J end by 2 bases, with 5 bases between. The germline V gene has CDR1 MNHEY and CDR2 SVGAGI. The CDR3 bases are TGTGCCAGCAGTTACTCCAATGGCAATCAGCCCCAGCATTTT. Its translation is CASSYSNGNQPQHF.

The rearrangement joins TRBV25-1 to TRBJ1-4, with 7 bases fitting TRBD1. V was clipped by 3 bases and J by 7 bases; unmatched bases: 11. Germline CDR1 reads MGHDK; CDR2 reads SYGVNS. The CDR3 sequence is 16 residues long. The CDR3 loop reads CASSDPQGTEGEKLFF. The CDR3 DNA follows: TGTGCCAGCAGTGACCCTCAGGGGACAGAGGGTGAAAAACTGTTTTTT. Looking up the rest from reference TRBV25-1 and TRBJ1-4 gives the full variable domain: EADIYQTPRYLVIGTGKKITLECSQTMGHDKMYWYQQDPGMELHLIHYSYGVNSTEKGDLSSESTVSRIRTEHFPLTLESARPSHTSQYLCASSDPQGTEGEKLFFGSGTQLSVL.

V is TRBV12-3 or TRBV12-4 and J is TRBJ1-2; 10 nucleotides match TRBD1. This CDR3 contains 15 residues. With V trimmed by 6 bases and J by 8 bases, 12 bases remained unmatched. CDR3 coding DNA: TGTGCCAGCAGCAGTCCGGGACAGGGGCGCGTCGGCTACACCTTC. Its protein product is CASSSPGQGRVGYTF.

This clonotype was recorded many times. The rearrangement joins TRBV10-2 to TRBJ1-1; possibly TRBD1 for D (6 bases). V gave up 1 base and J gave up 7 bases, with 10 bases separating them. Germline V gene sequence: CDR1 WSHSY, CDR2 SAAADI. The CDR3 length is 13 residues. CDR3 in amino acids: CASSEWGAIEAFF. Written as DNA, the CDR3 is TGCGCCAGCAGTGAGTGGGGGGCGATTGAAGCTTTCTTT.